The clone carrying this TCR beta chain has more than one count but fewer than ten. Its antigen is still unknown. TCRdb re-called the 5' RACE reads with MiXCR, one entry per CDR3 protein. The sample has tens of thousands of distinct CDR3 sequences, under 7.5% seen once. This sample was taken from a study of T-cell memory formation after mild COVID-19. Trimming cost V 6 bases and J 8 bases, with 8 bases left between them. The germline V gene encodes CDR1 ENHRY and CDR2 SYGVKD. The CDR3 is 11 residues long. General study points: Among clones contracting day 15 to 85, CD4/CD8 was balanced, whereas later expanders leaned CD4+. Within pre-infection memory, some responding clones were found, suggesting cross-reactive memory joined.

Sequencing used PBMCs or a T cell subset sorted from them (not recorded which). The V call is TRBV10-3, the J call TRBJ2-4; possible D gene TRBD2, 6 bases. This TCR was sampled from a man in his late teens or twenties who had mild COVID-19 (a few samples of this study predate the infection). Cell type and time point are not known. CDR3 in amino acids: CAIRLADIQYF. The CDR3 DNA sequence: TGTGCCATCAGATTAGCGGACATTCAGTACTTC.